A selection of T cell receptor beta chains follows, all from one sample in a study of T cells in Graves' hyperthyroidism and ophthalmopathy. TCRdb used MiXCR to reprocess the multiplex PCR reads, holding one entry per CDR3 protein. The table records a few hundred thousand distinct CDR3 sequences, roughly 15% of them present only once. Sequencing was done on a sample of blood. These receptors all stem from a woman younger than 30 with Graves' hyperthyroidism. Both conserved end residues are part of each CDR3. Each record gives: clone size, V gene, D gene, J gene, CDR3 protein, CDR3 DNA. D genes are given only for firm matches. Where a row states a size, it is once, few, many or the class of an expanded clone; other rows omit it.

clone size: many; V gene: TRBV7-9; D gene: NA; J gene: TRBJ2-1; CDR3 protein: CASSLGGTQVRNEQFF; CDR3 DNA: TGTGCCAGCAGCTTAGGTGGGACCCAAGTACGGAATGAGCAGTTCTTC
clone size: NA; V gene: TRBV5-1; D gene: NA; J gene: TRBJ2-5; CDR3 protein: CASSLVPGMGETQYF; CDR3 DNA: TGCGCCAGCAGCTTAGTTCCGGGAATGGGAGAGACCCAGTACTTC
clone size: many; V gene: TRBV5-6; D gene: TRBD1; J gene: TRBJ1-2; CDR3 protein: CASSSSGTDYGYTF; CDR3 DNA: TGTGCCAGCAGCTCATCGGGGACAGATTATGGCTACACCTTC
clone size: few; V gene: TRBV7-2; D gene: TRBD1; J gene: TRBJ1-2; CDR3 protein: CASSLKAQGAYGYTF; CDR3 DNA: TGTGCCAGCAGCTTAAAAGCCCAGGGGGCCTATGGCTACACCTTC
clone size: NA; V gene: TRBV20-1; D gene: TRBD2; J gene: TRBJ2-1; CDR3 protein: CSARTSGSIYNEQFF; CDR3 DNA: TGCAGTGCTCGGACTAGCGGGAGCATTTACAATGAGCAGTTCTTC
clone size: many; V gene: TRBV13; D gene: TRBD1; J gene: TRBJ1-1; CDR3 protein: CASSGGQGMNTEAFF; CDR3 DNA: TGTGCCAGCAGCGGGGGACAGGGGATGAACACTGAAGCTTTCTTT
clone size: NA; V gene: TRBV9; D gene: TRBD1; J gene: TRBJ2-7; CDR3 protein: CASSGGTGQGEQYF; CDR3 DNA: TGTGCCAGCAGCGGCGGGACAGGGCAGGGCGAGCAGTACTTC
clone size: many; V gene: TRBV9; D gene: TRBD1; J gene: TRBJ1-1; CDR3 protein: CASSVRDREGEAFF; CDR3 DNA: TGTGCCAGCAGCGTCCGGGACAGGGAAGGTGAAGCTTTCTTT
clone size: many; V gene: TRBV5-1; D gene: TRBD1; J gene: TRBJ1-4; CDR3 protein: CASSSDRDNEKLFF; CDR3 DNA: TGCGCCAGCAGCTCGGACAGGGATAATGAAAAACTGTTTTTT
clone size: many; V gene: TRBV6-1; D gene: NA; J gene: TRBJ2-5; CDR3 protein: CASSESFAGGKQETQYF; CDR3 DNA: TGTGCCAGCAGTGAAAGTTTTGCCGGGGGAAAGCAAGAGACCCAGTACTTC
clone size: NA; V gene: TRBV6-6; D gene: NA; J gene: TRBJ2-1; CDR3 protein: CASSYGGGENNEQFF; CDR3 DNA: TGTGCCAGCAGTTACGGAGGGGGCGAGAACAATGAGCAGTTCTTC
clone size: many; V gene: TRBV27; D gene: TRBD2; J gene: TRBJ2-1; CDR3 protein: CASSLWVAGADEQFF; CDR3 DNA: TGTGCCAGCAGTTTATGGGTAGCGGGAGCAGATGAGCAGTTCTTC
clone size: many; V gene: TRBV3-1; D gene: NA; J gene: TRBJ1-2; CDR3 protein: CASSQDLRQGYGYTF; CDR3 DNA: TGTGCCAGCAGCCAAGATTTAAGGCAGGGCTATGGCTACACCTTC
clone size: many; V gene: TRBV28; D gene: TRBD1; J gene: TRBJ2-1; CDR3 protein: CASSWGQVNEQFF; CDR3 DNA: TGTGCCAGCAGTTGGGGACAGGTCAATGAGCAGTTCTTC
clone size: many; V gene: TRBV24-1; D gene: TRBD2; J gene: TRBJ2-3; CDR3 protein: CATLPPSGSMNTQYF; CDR3 DNA: TGTGCCACCTTACCCCCTAGCGGGAGTATGAATACGCAGTATTTT
clone size: many; V gene: TRBV5-1; D gene: TRBD2; J gene: TRBJ2-7; CDR3 protein: CASSFTSGRVNYEQYF; CDR3 DNA: TGCGCCAGCAGCTTTACTAGCGGGAGGGTAAACTACGAGCAGTACTTC
clone size: many; V gene: TRBV5-6; D gene: NA; J gene: TRBJ2-1; CDR3 protein: CASSRPLALLYNEQFF; CDR3 DNA: TGTGCCAGCAGCCGACCACTAGCCCTGCTATACAATGAGCAGTTCTTC
clone size: many; V gene: TRBV12-3/TRBV12-4; D gene: NA; J gene: TRBJ1-5; CDR3 protein: CASTPPGLDNQPQHF; CDR3 DNA: TGTGCCAGCACTCCCCCGGGACTCGACAATCAGCCCCAGCATTTT
clone size: NA; V gene: TRBV28; D gene: NA; J gene: TRBJ1-2; CDR3 protein: CASSRGQVTPSNYGYTF; CDR3 DNA: TGTGCCAGCAGCCGGGGGCAGGTGACGCCGAGTAACTATGGCTACACCTTC
clone size: NA; V gene: TRBV6-2/TRBV6-3; D gene: NA; J gene: TRBJ1-4; CDR3 protein: CASLAQGEKLFF; CDR3 DNA: TGTGCCAGCTTGGCACAGGGCGAAAAACTGTTTTTT
clone size: NA; V gene: TRBV4-1; D gene: TRBD2; J gene: TRBJ2-3; CDR3 protein: CASSQNAGLAGGRYTQYF; CDR3 DNA: TGCGCCAGCAGCCAAAACGCTGGACTAGCGGGTGGGCGGTATACGCAGTATTTT
clone size: few; V gene: TRBV28; D gene: TRBD2; J gene: TRBJ2-7; CDR3 protein: CASRGDYSYEQYF; CDR3 DNA: TGTGCCAGCAGAGGGGACTACTCCTACGAGCAGTACTTC
clone size: many; V gene: TRBV7-2; D gene: NA; J gene: TRBJ2-3; CDR3 protein: CASSSGTRPFTDTQYF; CDR3 DNA: TGTGCCAGCAGCTCCGGGACTCGACCGTTCACAGATACGCAGTATTTT
clone size: few; V gene: TRBV12-3/TRBV12-4; D gene: TRBD1; J gene: TRBJ1-5; CDR3 protein: CASSAAGTGFLQHF; CDR3 DNA: TGTGCCAGCAGTGCAGCCGGGACAGGCTTTCTCCAGCATTTT
clone size: many; V gene: TRBV28; D gene: NA; J gene: TRBJ2-3; CDR3 protein: CASSSMPSTDTQYF; CDR3 DNA: TGTGCCAGCAGTTCTATGCCGAGCACAGATACGCAGTATTTT
clone size: few; V gene: TRBV5-1; D gene: TRBD2; J gene: TRBJ2-3; CDR3 protein: CASSLGWTSGRDTDTQYF; CDR3 DNA: TGCGCCAGCAGCTTGGGTTGGACTAGCGGGAGGGACACAGATACGCAGTATTTT
clone size: many; V gene: TRBV5-1; D gene: NA; J gene: TRBJ2-1; CDR3 protein: CASGMWYNEQFF; CDR3 DNA: TGCGCCAGCGGGATGTGGTACAATGAGCAGTTCTTC
clone size: many; V gene: TRBV12-3/TRBV12-4; D gene: NA; J gene: TRBJ1-5; CDR3 protein: CASSPSNQPQHF; CDR3 DNA: TGTGCCAGCAGTCCCTCCAATCAGCCCCAGCATTTT
clone size: NA; V gene: TRBV6-2/TRBV6-3; D gene: TRBD1; J gene: TRBJ1-1; CDR3 protein: CASSHSNRGSTEALF; CDR3 DNA: TGTGCCAGCAGTCACTCGAACAGGGGGTCAACTGAAGCTCTCTTT
clone size: many; V gene: TRBV5-1; D gene: TRBD2; J gene: TRBJ2-5; CDR3 protein: CASSAGAGGPETQYF; CDR3 DNA: TGCGCCAGCAGCGCGGGAGCGGGAGGGCCGGAGACCCAGTACTTC
clone size: few; V gene: TRBV20-1; D gene: TRBD2; J gene: TRBJ2-3; CDR3 protein: CSARDRRLASTDTQYF; CDR3 DNA: TGCAGTGCTAGAGATCGGAGACTAGCGAGCACAGATACGCAGTATTTT
clone size: NA; V gene: TRBV4-1; D gene: NA; J gene: TRBJ2-7; CDR3 protein: CASSQSGPYEQYF; CDR3 DNA: TGCGCCAGCAGCCAATCCGGTCCCTACGAGCAGTACTTC
clone size: few; V gene: TRBV19; D gene: TRBD2; J gene: TRBJ2-3; CDR3 protein: CASSVGGTSGTDTQYF; CDR3 DNA: TGTGCCAGTAGTGTAGGAGGGACTAGCGGCACAGATACGCAGTATTTT
clone size: NA; V gene: TRBV27; D gene: TRBD1; J gene: TRBJ2-1; CDR3 protein: CASSLPGGGKYNEQFF; CDR3 DNA: TGTGCCAGCAGTTTACCAGGGGGCGGAAAATACAATGAGCAGTTCTTC
clone size: many; V gene: TRBV15; D gene: NA; J gene: TRBJ2-7; CDR3 protein: CATSRGRTALTYEQYF; CDR3 DNA: TGTGCCACCAGCAGGGGTCGGACAGCCCTTACCTACGAGCAGTACTTC
clone size: many; V gene: TRBV12-3/TRBV12-4; D gene: TRBD1; J gene: TRBJ1-6; CDR3 protein: CASSLRVSGGYVNSPLHF; CDR3 DNA: TGTGCCAGCAGTTTAAGGGTGTCAGGGGGCTACGTTAATTCACCCCTCCACTTT
clone size: many; V gene: TRBV7-3; D gene: TRBD2; J gene: TRBJ2-1; CDR3 protein: CASSPRLAGVNEQFF; CDR3 DNA: TGTGCCAGCAGCCCAAGACTAGCGGGAGTTAATGAGCAGTTCTTC
clone size: many; V gene: TRBV7-2; D gene: NA; J gene: TRBJ2-2; CDR3 protein: CASSLGVGELFF; CDR3 DNA: TGTGCCAGCAGCCTCGGGGTCGGGGAGCTGTTTTTT
clone size: NA; V gene: TRBV4-1; D gene: NA; J gene: TRBJ1-5; CDR3 protein: CASSHFPPDRGPQHF; CDR3 DNA: TGCGCCAGCAGCCATTTCCCCCCTGATCGAGGGCCCCAGCATTTT
clone size: many; V gene: TRBV20-1; D gene: TRBD1; J gene: TRBJ1-6; CDR3 protein: CSARKTGADYNSPLHF; CDR3 DNA: TGCAGTGCTAGGAAGACAGGGGCCGACTATAATTCACCCCTCCACTTT
clone size: NA; V gene: TRBV5-1; D gene: NA; J gene: TRBJ2-3; CDR3 protein: CASIPGLGDTQYF; CDR3 DNA: TGCGCCAGCATACCAGGGTTGGGAGATACGCAGTATTTT
clone size: many; V gene: TRBV12-3/TRBV12-4; D gene: NA; J gene: TRBJ2-5; CDR3 protein: CASSFLIRETQYF; CDR3 DNA: TGTGCCAGCAGTTTCCTCATCCGGGAGACCCAGTACTTC
clone size: once; V gene: TRBV7-6; D gene: TRBD2; J gene: TRBJ2-1; CDR3 protein: CAGSPSGSSHNEQFF; CDR3 DNA: TGTGCCGGCAGCCCCAGCGGGAGTTCCCACAATGAGCAGTTCTTC
clone size: many; V gene: TRBV20-1; D gene: NA; J gene: TRBJ1-1; CDR3 protein: CSARAPGYTEAFF; CDR3 DNA: TGCAGTGCTAGAGCCCCAGGGTACACTGAAGCTTTCTTT
clone size: NA; V gene: TRBV19; D gene: NA; J gene: TRBJ2-1; CDR3 protein: CASSSGDGYNEQFF; CDR3 DNA: TGTGCCAGTAGTAGCGGGGATGGATACAATGAGCAGTTCTTC
clone size: many; V gene: TRBV27; D gene: NA; J gene: TRBJ1-2; CDR3 protein: CASRELGEGNYGYTF; CDR3 DNA: TGTGCCAGCAGGGAGCTGGGTGAGGGGAACTATGGCTACACCTTC
clone size: few; V gene: TRBV28; D gene: NA; J gene: TRBJ1-3; CDR3 protein: CASSTPTSTIYF; CDR3 DNA: TGTGCCAGCAGCACTCCGACAAGTACCATATATTTT
clone size: NA; V gene: TRBV28; D gene: NA; J gene: TRBJ2-2; CDR3 protein: CASSLVRTGELFF; CDR3 DNA: TGTGCCAGCAGTTTAGTCCGTACCGGGGAGCTGTTTTTT
clone size: NA; V gene: TRBV12-3/TRBV12-4; D gene: NA; J gene: TRBJ2-2; CDR3 protein: CASSLGSRALGSGELFF; CDR3 DNA: TGTGCCAGCAGTTTAGGCTCGCGGGCTCTAGGGTCCGGGGAGCTGTTTTTT
clone size: NA; V gene: TRBV4-2; D gene: TRBD1; J gene: TRBJ2-5; CDR3 protein: CASSQETGNQETQYF; CDR3 DNA: TGTGCCAGCAGCCAAGAGACAGGGAACCAAGAGACCCAGTACTTC
clone size: many; V gene: TRBV7-9; D gene: TRBD2; J gene: TRBJ2-3; CDR3 protein: CASSFGGRAGDTQYF; CDR3 DNA: TGTGCCAGCAGCTTTGGCGGGAGGGCCGGAGATACGCAGTATTTT
clone size: many; V gene: TRBV11-2; D gene: TRBD2; J gene: TRBJ2-7; CDR3 protein: CASSLDRGESIEQYF; CDR3 DNA: TGTGCCAGCAGCTTAGACCGGGGGGAGTCAATAGAGCAGTACTTC
clone size: many; V gene: TRBV7-2; D gene: NA; J gene: TRBJ1-1; CDR3 protein: CASSLRPSGYMNTEAFF; CDR3 DNA: TGTGCCAGCAGCTTAAGGCCCTCGGGTTACATGAACACTGAAGCTTTCTTT